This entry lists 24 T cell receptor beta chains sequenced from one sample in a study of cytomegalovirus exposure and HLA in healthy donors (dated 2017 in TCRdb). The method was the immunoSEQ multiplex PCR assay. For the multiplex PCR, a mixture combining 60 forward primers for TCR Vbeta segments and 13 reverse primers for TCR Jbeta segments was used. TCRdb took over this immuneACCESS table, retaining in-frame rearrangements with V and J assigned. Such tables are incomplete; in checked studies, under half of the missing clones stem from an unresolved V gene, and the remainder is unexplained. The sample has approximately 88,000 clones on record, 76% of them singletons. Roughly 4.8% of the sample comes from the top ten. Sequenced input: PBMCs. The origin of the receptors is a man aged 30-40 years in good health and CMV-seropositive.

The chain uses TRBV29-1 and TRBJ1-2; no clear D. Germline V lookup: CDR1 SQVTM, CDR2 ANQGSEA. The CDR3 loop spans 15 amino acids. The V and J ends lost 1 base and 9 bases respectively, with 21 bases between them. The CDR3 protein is CSVEAPGEGTDRYTF. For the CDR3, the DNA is TGCAGCGTTGAAGCCCCTGGGGAGGGAACCGATCGCTACACCTTC.

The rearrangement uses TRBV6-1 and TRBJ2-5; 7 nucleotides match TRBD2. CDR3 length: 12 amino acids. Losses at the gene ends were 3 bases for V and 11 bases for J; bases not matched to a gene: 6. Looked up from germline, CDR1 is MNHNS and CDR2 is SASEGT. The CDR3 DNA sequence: TGTGCCAGCAGTGAGCGTCGGGGGGAGCAGTACTTC. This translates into CASSERRGEQYF.

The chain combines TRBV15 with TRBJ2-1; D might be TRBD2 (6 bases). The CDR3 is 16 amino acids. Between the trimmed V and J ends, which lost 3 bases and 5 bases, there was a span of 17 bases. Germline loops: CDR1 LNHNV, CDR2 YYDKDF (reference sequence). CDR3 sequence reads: CATSRTPGGGDNEQFF. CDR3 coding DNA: TGTGCCACCAGCAGGACCCCGGGCGGCGGGGACAATGAGCAGTTCTTC.

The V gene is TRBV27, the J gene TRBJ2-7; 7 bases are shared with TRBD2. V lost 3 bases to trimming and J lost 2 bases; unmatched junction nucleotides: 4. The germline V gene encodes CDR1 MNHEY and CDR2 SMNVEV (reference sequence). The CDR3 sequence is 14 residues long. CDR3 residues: CASSLTGGTYEQYV. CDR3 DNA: TGTGCCAGCAGTTTGACGGGGGGTACCTACGAGCAGTACGTC.

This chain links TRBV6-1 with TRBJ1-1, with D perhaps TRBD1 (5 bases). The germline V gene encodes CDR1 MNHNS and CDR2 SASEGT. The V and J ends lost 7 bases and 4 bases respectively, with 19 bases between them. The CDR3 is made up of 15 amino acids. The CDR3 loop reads CASINLGGLGTEAFF. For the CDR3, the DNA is TGTGCCAGCATCAATCTCGGGGGGTTGGGCACTGAAGCTTTCTTT.

The CDR3 is CASSLGDSAFGYTF. The CDR3 DNA reads TGTGCCAGCAGCTTAGGGGACAGTGCCTTTGGCTACACCTTC. The chain combines TRBV7-9 with TRBJ1-2; the match to TRBD1 covers 7 bases. Germline-derived CDR1 and CDR2 are SEHNR and FQNEAQ (reference sequence). J was trimmed by 7 bases and V by 1 base; bases with no gene match: 6. This CDR3 spans 14 amino acids.

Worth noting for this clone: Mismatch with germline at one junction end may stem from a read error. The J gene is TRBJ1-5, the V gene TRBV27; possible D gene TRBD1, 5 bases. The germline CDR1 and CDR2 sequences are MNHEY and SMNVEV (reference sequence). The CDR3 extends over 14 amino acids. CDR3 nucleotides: TGTGCCAGCGGTTTTAGGGGTAGCAATCAGCCCCAGCATTTT. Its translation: CASGFRGSNQPQHF.

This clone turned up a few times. The CDR3 is CASSQDRDYGYTF. The CDR3 nucleotides are TGTGCCAGCTCCCAAGACAGAGACTATGGCTACACCTTC. This sequence joins TRBV18 and TRBJ1-2; weak D call: TRBD1 (5 bases). Germline V gene sequence: CDR1 KGHSH, CDR2 LQKENI. Deletions cut 6 bases from V and 3 bases from J, with 11 bases between. This CDR3 is 13 amino acids long.

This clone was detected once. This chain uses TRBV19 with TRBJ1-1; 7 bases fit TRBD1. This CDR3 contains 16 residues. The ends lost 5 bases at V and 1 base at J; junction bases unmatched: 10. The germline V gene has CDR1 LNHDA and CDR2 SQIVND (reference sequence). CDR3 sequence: CASSRSRQGPNTEAFF. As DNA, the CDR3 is TGTGCCAGTAGTCGATCGCGACAGGGCCCGAACACTGAAGCTTTCTTT.

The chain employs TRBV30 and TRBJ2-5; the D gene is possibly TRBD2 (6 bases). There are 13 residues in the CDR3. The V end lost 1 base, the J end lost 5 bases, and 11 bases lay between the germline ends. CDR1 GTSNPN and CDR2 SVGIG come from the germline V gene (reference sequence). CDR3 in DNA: TGTGCCTGGAGTGCCGGGAGCAGGGAGACCCAGTACTTC. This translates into CAWSAGSRETQYF.

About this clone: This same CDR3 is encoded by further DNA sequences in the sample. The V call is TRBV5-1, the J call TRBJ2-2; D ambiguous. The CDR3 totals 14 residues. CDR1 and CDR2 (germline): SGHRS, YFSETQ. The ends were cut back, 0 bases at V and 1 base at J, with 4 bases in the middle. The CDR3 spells CASSLGQNTGELFF. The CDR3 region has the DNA TGCGCCAGCAGCTTGGGACAGAACACCGGGGAGCTGTTTTTT.

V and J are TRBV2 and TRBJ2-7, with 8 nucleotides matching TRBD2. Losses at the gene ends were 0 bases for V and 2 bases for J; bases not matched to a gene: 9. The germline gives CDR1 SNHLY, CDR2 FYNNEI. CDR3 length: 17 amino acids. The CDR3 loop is CASSEARSGLVPYEQYV. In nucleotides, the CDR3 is TGTGCCAGCAGTGAAGCGCGGTCGGGACTAGTTCCCTACGAGCAGTACGTC.

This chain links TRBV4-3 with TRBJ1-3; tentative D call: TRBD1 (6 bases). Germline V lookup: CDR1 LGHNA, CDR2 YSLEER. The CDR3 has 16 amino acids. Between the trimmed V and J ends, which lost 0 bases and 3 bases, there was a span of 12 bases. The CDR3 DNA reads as TGCGCCAGCAGCCAAGAATCCCAGGGGTATGGAAACACCATATATTTT. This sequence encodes CASSQESQGYGNTIYF.

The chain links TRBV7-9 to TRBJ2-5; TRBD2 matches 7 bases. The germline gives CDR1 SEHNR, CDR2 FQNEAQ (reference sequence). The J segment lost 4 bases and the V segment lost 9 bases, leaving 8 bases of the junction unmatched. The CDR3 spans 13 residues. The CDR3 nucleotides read TGTGCCAGGGACGAGCCGGGGGGAGAGACCCAGTACTTC. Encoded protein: CARDEPGGETQYF.

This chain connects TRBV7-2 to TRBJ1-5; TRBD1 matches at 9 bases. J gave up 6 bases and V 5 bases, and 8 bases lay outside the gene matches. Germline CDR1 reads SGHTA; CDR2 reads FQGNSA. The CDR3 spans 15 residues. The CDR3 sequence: CASSLWTGDGQPQHF. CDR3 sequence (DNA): TGTGCCAGCAGCCTCTGGACAGGGGATGGTCAGCCCCAGCATTTT.

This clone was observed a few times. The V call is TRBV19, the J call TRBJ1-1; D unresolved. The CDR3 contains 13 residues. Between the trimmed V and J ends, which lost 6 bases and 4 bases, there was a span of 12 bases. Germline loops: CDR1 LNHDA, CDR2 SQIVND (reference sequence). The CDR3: CASSPGSSTEAFF. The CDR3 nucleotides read TGTGCCAGTAGCCCGGGGTCGAGCACTGAAGCTTTCTTT.

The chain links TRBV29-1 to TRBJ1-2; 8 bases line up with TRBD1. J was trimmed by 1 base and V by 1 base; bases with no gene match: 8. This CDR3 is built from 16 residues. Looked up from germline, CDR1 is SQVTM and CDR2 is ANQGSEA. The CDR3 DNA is TGCAGCGTTGAAGGGACAGGGAAATGGTATAACTATGGCTACACCTTC. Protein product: CSVEGTGKWYNYGYTF.

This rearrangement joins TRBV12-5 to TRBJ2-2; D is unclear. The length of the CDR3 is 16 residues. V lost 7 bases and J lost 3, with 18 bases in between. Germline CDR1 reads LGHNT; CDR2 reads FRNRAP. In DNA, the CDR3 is TGTGCTAGTGCCCCAGTTTTTGGCAGTCACACCGGGGAGCTGTTTTTT. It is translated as CASAPVFGSHTGELFF.

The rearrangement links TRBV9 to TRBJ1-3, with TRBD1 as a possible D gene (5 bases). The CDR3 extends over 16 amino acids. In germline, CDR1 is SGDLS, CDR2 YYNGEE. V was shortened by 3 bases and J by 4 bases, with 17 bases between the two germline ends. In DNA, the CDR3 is TGTGCCAGCAGCGGATGGGAATCAGGGAAGGGAAACACCATATATTTT. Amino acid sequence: CASSGWESGKGNTIYF.

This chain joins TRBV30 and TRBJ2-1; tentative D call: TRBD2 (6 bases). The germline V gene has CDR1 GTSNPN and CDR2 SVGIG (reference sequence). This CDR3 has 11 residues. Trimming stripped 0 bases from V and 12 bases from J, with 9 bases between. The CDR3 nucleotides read TGTGCCTGGAGTGTAGAACTAGCGCAGTTCTTC. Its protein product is CAWSVELAQFF.

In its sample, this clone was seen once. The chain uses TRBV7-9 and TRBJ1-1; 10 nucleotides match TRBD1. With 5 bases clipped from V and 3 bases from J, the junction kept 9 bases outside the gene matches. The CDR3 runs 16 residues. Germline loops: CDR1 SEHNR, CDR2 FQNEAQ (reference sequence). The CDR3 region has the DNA TGTGCCAGCAGCGCCGGGACAGGGGTTATGGACACTGAAGCTTTCTTT. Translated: CASSAGTGVMDTEAFF.

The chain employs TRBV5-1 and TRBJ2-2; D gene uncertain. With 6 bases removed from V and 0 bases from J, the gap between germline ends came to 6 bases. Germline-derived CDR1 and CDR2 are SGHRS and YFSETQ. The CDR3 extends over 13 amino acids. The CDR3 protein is CASKTPNTGELFF. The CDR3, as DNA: TGCGCCAGCAAGACACCGAACACCGGGGAGCTGTTTTTT.

The CDR3 DNA sequence: TGTGCCAGCAGCCCGGACAGGGAATACAATGAGCAGTTCTTC. This gives the protein CASSPDREYNEQFF. The V call is TRBV27, the J call TRBJ2-1; 8 bases agree with TRBD1. The germline CDR1 and CDR2 sequences are MNHEY and SMNVEV (reference sequence). This CDR3 contains 14 residues. J was trimmed by 4 bases and V by 6 bases; bases with no gene match: 5.

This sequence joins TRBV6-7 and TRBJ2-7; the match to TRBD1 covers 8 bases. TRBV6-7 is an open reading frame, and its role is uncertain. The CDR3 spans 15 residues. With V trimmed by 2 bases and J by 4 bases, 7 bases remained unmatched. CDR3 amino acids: CASSYGDRRGYEQYV. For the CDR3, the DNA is TGTGCCAGCAGTTACGGGGACAGGCGAGGGTACGAGCAGTACGTC.